A single sample is the source of the 7 T cell receptor beta chains below, sequenced in a study of blood T cell repertoires in COVID-19. Libraries were prepared by immunoSEQ multiplex PCR; TCRdb keeps only in-frame clonotypes and omits some of them. Found here are 110,000 or so clones, over 80% of them singletons; the top ten hold approximately 4.3%. The sample consisted of peripheral blood. These receptors all come from a woman aged 45-60 years with acute or convalescent COVID-19.

The V call is TRBV21-1, the J call TRBJ1-6; the listed D gene, TRBD1, was not tested against the DNA. TRBV21-1 is a known pseudogene. This CDR3 spans 13 amino acids. The CDR3 protein is CASGGTGNSPLHF. In nucleotides, the CDR3 is TGTGCCAGCGGCGGCACAGGGAATTCACCCCTCCACTTT.

This rearrangement joins TRBV27 to TRBJ2-7; D perhaps matches TRBD2 (6 bases). The CDR3 extends over 17 amino acids. Germline V gene sequence: CDR1 MNHEY, CDR2 SMNVEV (reference sequence). The ends were cut back, 5 bases at V and 3 bases at J, with 23 bases in the middle. The CDR3 DNA reads TGTGCCAGCAGTCCCCGTCGGGACTCTTTCCCTCTCTACGAGCAGTACTTC. Amino acid sequence: CASSPRRDSFPLYEQYF.

V and J are TRBV10-3 and TRBJ1-6; TRBD1 matches 8 bases. Germline trimming cut 6 bases from V and 8 bases from J; bases unmatched to any gene: 9. The germline V gene encodes CDR1 ENHRY and CDR2 SYGVKD. This CDR3 region has 15 residues. CDR3 sequence (DNA): TGTGCCATCAGCAGGGGGCGAAGGGGGGATTCACCCCTCCACTTT. Translation gives CAISRGRRGDSPLHF.

V is TRBV2 and J is TRBJ1-1; weak D call: TRBD1 (5 bases). The CDR3 has 14 amino acids. V was pared by 8 bases and J by 0 bases, with 13 bases between. Germline loops: CDR1 SNHLY, CDR2 FYNNEI. Written as DNA, the CDR3 is TGTGCCAGCGGGCAGACAGCGATGAACACTGAAGCTTTCTTT. Encoded protein: CASGQTAMNTEAFF.

This clone was recorded once. The V gene is TRBV19, the J gene TRBJ2-3; possible D gene TRBD1, 6 bases. CDR3 length: 15 residues. Germline V gene data show CDR1 as LNHDA and CDR2 as SQIVND (reference sequence). Trimming took off 6 bases at V and 4 bases at J, with 17 bases between the two ends. The CDR3: CASSRGRGNADTQYF. CDR3 nucleotides: TGTGCCAGTAGCAGGGGTAGAGGGAATGCAGATACGCAGTATTTT.

The V gene is TRBV19, the J gene TRBJ1-5, with D unclear. The CDR3 covers 15 residues. The V gene's germline CDR1 is LNHDA and CDR2 SQIVND (reference sequence). V was trimmed by 8 bases and J by 3 bases, leaving 17 bases between them. DNA for the CDR3: TGTGCCAGTCACTTCCGAGCCGACATCAATCAGCCCCAGCATTTT. This sequence encodes CASHFRADINQPQHF.

This clone was observed once. The J gene is TRBJ1-2, the V gene TRBV28, with 12 bases identical to TRBD1. Per the germline V gene, CDR1 is MDHEN and CDR2 is SYDVKM. The CDR3 runs 19 residues. V shed 4 bases and J 5 bases; nucleotides not matched to a gene: 17. Here the CDR3 reads CASSSAAGTGGVRVYGYTF. Here the CDR3 DNA reads TGTGCCAGCAGTTCAGCAGCCGGGACAGGGGGCGTAAGGGTATATGGCTACACCTTC.